The 11 T cell receptor beta chains below were found in one sample sequenced in a study of blood T cell repertoires in COVID-19. Clones were sequenced by immunoSEQ multiplex PCR, and TCRdb holds only the in-frame ones, with some missing. Among 25,000 to 35,000 clones listed, 85% to 90% were seen once. The source material was peripheral blood. These receptors were taken from a human donor in a cohort sampled during active COVID-19.

The J gene is TRBJ2-1, the V gene TRBV2; 10 bases fit TRBD2. J gave up 8 bases and V 11 bases, and 15 bases lay outside the gene matches. CDR1 SNHLY and CDR2 FYNNEI come from the germline V gene. CDR3 length: 15 residues. CDR3 coding DNA: TGTGCCGGTTACTATGTAGCGGGGGGCTTTGATGAGCAGTTCTTC. Encoded protein: CAGYYVAGGFDEQFF. Full variable domain (rest looked up from reference TRBV2 and TRBJ2-1): EPEVTQTPSHQVTQMGQEVILRCVPISNHLYFYWYRQILGQKVEFLVSFYNNEISEKSEIFDDQFSVERPDGSNFTLKIRSTKLEDSAMYFCAGYYVAGGFDEQFFGPGTRLTVL.

The chain links TRBV11-3 to TRBJ2-1, with 11 bases matching TRBD2. Germline V gene data show CDR1 as SGHNT and CDR2 as YENEEA. Unmatched junction bases numbered 3, after V lost 4 bases and J lost 4 bases. CDR3 length: 15 residues. CDR3 sequence reads: CASSSGLAVYNEQFF. The DNA for the CDR3 is TGTGCCAGCAGCTCGGGACTAGCGGTATACAATGAGCAGTTCTTC.

V is TRBV14 and J is TRBJ1-2; D might be TRBD1 (5 bases). This CDR3 has 16 residues. Germline lookup yields CDR1 SGHDN and CDR2 FVKESK. V gave up 4 bases and J gave up 4 bases, with 19 bases separating them. CDR3: CASSLPGPGLVYGYTF. The CDR3 DNA follows: TGTGCCAGCAGCCTTCCGGGACCTGGACTAGTCTATGGCTACACCTTC. Variable domain in full (rest from reference TRBV14 and TRBJ1-2): EAGVTQFPSHSVIEKGQTVTLRCDPISGHDNLYWYRRVMGKEIKFLLHFVKESKQDESGMPNNRFLAERTGGTYSTLKVQPAELEDSGVYFCASSLPGPGLVYGYTFGSGTRLTVV.

The CDR3 protein is CASSHEGSTSTDTQYF. In DNA form, the CDR3 reads TGTGCCAGCAGCCATGAGGGTAGCACTAGCACAGATACGCAGTATTTT. The chain uses TRBV9 and TRBJ2-3; D is possibly TRBD2 (5 bases). Trimming stripped 4 bases from V and 0 bases from J, with 15 bases between. CDR3 length: 16 residues. Germline V gives CDR1 SGDLS, CDR2 YYNGEE.

The rearrangement links TRBV5-1 to TRBJ2-7; 7 bases are shared with TRBD2. The CDR3 length is 14 residues. J lost 6 bases, V lost 4 bases, and 10 bases had no gene match. Looked up from germline, CDR1 is SGHRS and CDR2 is YFSETQ. The CDR3 loop reads CASSATSAPSEQYF. In DNA, the CDR3 is TGCGCCAGCAGCGCCACTAGCGCTCCTTCCGAGCAGTACTTC.

The V call is TRBV7-6, the J call TRBJ2-5; 13 nucleotides agree with TRBD2. Germline loops: CDR1 SGHVS, CDR2 FNYEAQ. V lost 1 base and J lost 5; bases outside the gene matches: 7. The CDR3 length is 17 residues. The CDR3 DNA follows: TGTGCCAGCAGCTTAGGGACTAGCGGGAGTTACGGGGAGACCCAGTACTTC. As protein: CASSLGTSGSYGETQYF.

This chain joins TRBV5-1 and TRBJ2-1, with 11 bases fitting TRBD2. CDR1 SGHRS and CDR2 YFSETQ come from the germline V gene. V was pared by 4 bases and J by 4 bases, with 7 bases of the junction left unmatched. This CDR3 is 16 amino acids long. DNA for the CDR3: TGCGCCAGCAGCCCCTCCGGGACTAGCGGATACAATGAGCAGTTCTTC. Protein sequence: CASSPSGTSGYNEQFF. Using reference TRBV5-1 and TRBJ2-1 for the parts outside the CDR3, the full variable domain is KAGVTQTPRYLIKTRGQQVTLSCSPISGHRSVSWYQQTPGQGLQFLFEYFSETQRNKGNFPGRFSGRQFSNSRSEMNVSTLELGDSALYLCASSPSGTSGYNEQFFGPGTRLTVL.

This chain links TRBV7-8 with TRBJ2-7; 8 bases map to TRBD1. This CDR3 is built from 15 residues. V shed 2 bases and J 5 bases; nucleotides not matched to a gene: 8. Germline CDR1 and CDR2: SGHVS and FQNEAQ. CDR3 sequence (DNA): TGTGCCAGCAGCTTAAACGGCGACAGGGGTAACGAGCAGTACTTC. Its translation: CASSLNGDRGNEQYF.

This sequence joins TRBV11-2 and TRBJ2-3, with D perhaps matching TRBD2 (6 bases). The V gene's germline CDR1 is SGHAT and CDR2 FQNNGV. CDR3 length: 13 residues. V lost 6 bases and J 2 bases, leaving 9 bases between the germline ends. CDR3 nucleotides: TGTGCCAGCAGGGGGGGAAACACAGATACGCAGTATTTT. This gives the protein CASRGGNTDTQYF. The full variable domain, with the rest looked up from reference TRBV11-2 and TRBJ2-3, is EAGVAQSPRYKIIEKRQSVAFWCNPISGHATLYWYQQILGQGPKLLIQFQNNGVVDDSQLPKDRFSAERLKGVDSTLKIQPAKLEDSAVYLCASRGGNTDTQYFGPGTRLTVL.

The genes are TRBV2 and TRBJ1-1; tentative D call: TRBD1 (6 bases). The V gene lost 4 bases and the J gene lost 1 base, with 10 bases spanning the gap. The CDR3 runs 14 residues. CDR1 and CDR2 from the germline V gene are SNHLY and FYNNEI. The CDR3 coding sequence is TGTGCCAGCAGTGCGGGACATACGAACACTGAAGCTTTCTTT. Protein: CASSAGHTNTEAFF.

The V and J genes are TRBV28 and TRBJ2-1; a possible D gene is TRBD1 (5 bases). The CDR3 has 15 amino acids. V was pared by 5 bases and J by 4 bases, with 15 bases between. Germline V gene data show CDR1 as MDHEN and CDR2 as SYDVKM. The CDR3 loop is CASSRIQGLYNEQFF. In DNA, the CDR3 is TGTGCCAGCAGTAGGATCCAGGGCCTTTACAATGAGCAGTTCTTC.